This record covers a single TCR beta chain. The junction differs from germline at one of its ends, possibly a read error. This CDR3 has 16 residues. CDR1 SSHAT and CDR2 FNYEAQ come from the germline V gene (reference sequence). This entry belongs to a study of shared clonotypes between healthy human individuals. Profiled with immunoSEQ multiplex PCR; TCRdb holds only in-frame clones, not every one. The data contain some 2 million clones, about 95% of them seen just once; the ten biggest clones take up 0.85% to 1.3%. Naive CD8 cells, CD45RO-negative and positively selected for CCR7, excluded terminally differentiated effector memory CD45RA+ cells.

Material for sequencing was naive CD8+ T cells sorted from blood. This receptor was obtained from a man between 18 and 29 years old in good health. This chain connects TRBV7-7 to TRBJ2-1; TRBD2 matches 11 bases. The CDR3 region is CASSLSGRVTYNEQFF. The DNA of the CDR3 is TGTGCTAGCAGCCTTAGCGGGAGGGTCACCTACAATGAGCAGTTCTTC.